A single sample gave rise to the 32 T cell receptor beta chains below, sequenced in a study of T cells in Graves' hyperthyroidism and ophthalmopathy. What was amplified from RNA transcripts were TCR beta CDR3 regions. HTBI primers were employed in a first-round RT-PCR of the TCR CDR3. TCRdb redid the calling of the multiplex PCR reads with MiXCR, one entry per CDR3 protein. The repertoire holds some 600,000 distinct CDR3 sequences, with approximately 15% as singletons. The sequenced material came from blood. Receptors originate from a woman under 40 with Graves' hyperthyroidism that later progressed to Graves' ophthalmopathy.

In its sample, this clonotype was seen a few times. This chain links TRBV25-1 with TRBJ1-6; D remains ambiguous. Germline assignment: CDR1 MGHDK and CDR2 SYGVNS. The CDR3 loop spans 14 amino acids. Trimming shortened V by 5 bases and J by 9 bases, and 14 bases separated the two germline ends. In DNA, the CDR3 is TGTGCCAGCAGTTCGACCTCAAAGGGTTCACCCCTCCACTTT. Its protein product is CASSSTSKGSPLHF.

This clonotype was recorded many times. The CDR3 loop is CSVGRVNTEAFF. CDR3 DNA sequence: TGCAGTGTCGGTAGGGTGAACACTGAAGCTTTCTTT. The rearrangement uses TRBV20-1 and TRBJ1-1; D gene uncertain. This CDR3 has 12 amino acids. Per germline, CDR1 DFQATT and CDR2 SNEGSKA (reference sequence). The V end lost 7 bases, the J end lost 0 bases, and 9 bases lay between the germline ends.

V and J are TRBV7-3 and TRBJ2-1; either TRBD1 or TRBD2 may supply D (6 bases each). Trimming left V 5 bases short and J 6 bases short, with 17 bases between. CDR3 length equals 15 residues. Germline values: CDR1 SGHTA, CDR2 FQGTGA. The CDR3 bases are TGTGCCAGCAGCCCTCAGACGGGGGCGGTCAATGAGCAGTTCTTC. Encoded protein: CASSPQTGAVNEQFF. The full variable domain, completed using reference TRBV7-3 and TRBJ2-1, is GAGVSQTPSNKVTEKGKYVELRCDPISGHTALYWYRQSLGQGPEFLIYFQGTGAADDSGLPNDRFFAVRPEGSVSTLKIQRTERGDSAVYLCASSPQTGAVNEQFFGPGTRLTVL.

Many counts were recorded for this clonotype. The J gene is TRBJ2-5, the V gene TRBV28; weak D call: TRBD2 (6 bases). The CDR3 has 13 amino acids. Trimming pared 6 bases from V and 4 bases from J, leaving 12 bases between. Germline assignment: CDR1 MDHEN and CDR2 SYDVKM. In DNA, the CDR3 is TGTGCCAGCAGCCCTAGCGTCACAGAGACCCAGTACTTC. Protein product: CASSPSVTETQYF.

This clonotype turned up a few times. The rearrangement joins TRBV4-1 to TRBJ2-1, with 9 bases lining up with TRBD2. CDR3 length equals 14 residues. Germline lookup yields CDR1 MGHRA and CDR2 YSYEKL. Losses at the gene ends were 2 bases for V and 7 bases for J; bases not matched to a gene: 3. CDR3 amino acids: CASSQRLAANEQFF. CDR3 DNA sequence: TGCGCCAGCAGCCAACGACTAGCGGCAAATGAGCAGTTCTTC.

This clonotype was observed many times. V and J are TRBV3-1 and TRBJ2-1, with D perhaps TRBD2 (5 bases). Trimming cost V 2 bases and J 2 bases, with 10 bases left between them. The CDR3 consists of 15 residues. Looked up from germline, CDR1 is LGHDT and CDR2 is YNNKEL (reference sequence). The CDR3 DNA reads as TGTGCCAGCAGCCAAACTAGTCCCGCCTACAATGAGCAGTTCTTC. Protein product: CASSQTSPAYNEQFF.

This clonotype was detected ten times or more. The gene calls are TRBV18 and TRBJ2-5, with a possible D match to TRBD1 (6 bases). Germline lookup yields CDR1 KGHSH and CDR2 LQKENI. The CDR3 has 16 amino acids. V was cut by 3 bases and J by 2 bases, with 16 bases left in between. CDR3 region: CASSPPRDINQETQYF. Here the CDR3 DNA reads TGTGCCAGCTCACCCCCCCGGGACATAAATCAAGAGACCCAGTACTTC.

With regard to this clonotype: This sequence may be a read error, since a much larger clone differs from it by one base. The rearrangement joins TRBV18 to TRBJ2-6, with D tentatively TRBD1 (6 bases). This CDR3 is built from 14 residues. Trimming left V 11 bases short and J 3 bases short, with 14 bases between. Germline CDR1 reads KGHSH; CDR2 reads LQKENI. CDR3 sequence reads: CAVRDNFGANVLTF. CDR3 DNA: TGTGCCGTTAGGGACAACTTTGGGGCCAACGTCCTGACTTTC.

This clonotype was counted many times. This sequence joins TRBV2 and TRBJ2-3; 9 bases match TRBD2. The CDR3 is 16 amino acids. The germline gives CDR1 SNHLY, CDR2 FYNNEI. V lost 7 bases, J lost 4 bases, and 12 bases stayed unmatched. The CDR3 DNA follows: TGTGCCAGCACCCCCAAGCTTAGCGGGAGAGCAGATACGCAGTATTTT. Protein product: CASTPKLSGRADTQYF.

This clonotype was seen at least ten times. This chain connects TRBV2 to TRBJ1-5, with TRBD1 identical over 7 bases. Germline values: CDR1 SNHLY, CDR2 FYNNEI. V shed 3 bases and J 1 base; nucleotides not matched to a gene: 3. This CDR3 contains 15 residues. CDR3 bases: TGTGCCAGCAGTGATGACAGGGTCAGCAATCAGCCCCAGCATTTT. Translated: CASSDDRVSNQPQHF.

This clonotype was detected ten times or more. The V call is TRBV11-3, the J call TRBJ2-1; D might be TRBD2 (5 bases). The CDR3 has 15 amino acids. Germline assignment: CDR1 SGHNT and CDR2 YENEEA. The V and J ends lost 1 base and 2 bases respectively, with 9 bases between them. The CDR3 spells CASSLVAITYNEQFF. The CDR3 DNA follows: TGTGCCAGCAGCTTAGTAGCGATAACCTACAATGAGCAGTTCTTC.

As for this clonotype: A clone one base away is much larger, so this may be a read error. The chain employs TRBV27 and TRBJ2-2; D might be TRBD2 (7 bases). CDR3 length: 16 amino acids. Germline assignment: CDR1 MNHEY and CDR2 SMNVEV (reference sequence). The CDR3 protein is CASSFFGGRNTRELFF. The CDR3 DNA sequence: TGTGCCAGCAGTTTCTTCGGGGGGCGTAACACCAGGGAGCTGTTTTTT.

This clonotype was found many times. This chain uses TRBV19 with TRBJ1-2, with D unclear. Per the germline V gene, CDR1 is LNHDA and CDR2 is SQIVND (reference sequence). Trimming removed 9 bases from V and 4 bases from J, with 18 bases in between. The length of the CDR3 is 14 residues. CDR3 nucleotides: TGTGCCAGCCTTTTGGGAGTGGGTAGCTATGGCTACACCTTC. Translating gives CASLLGVGSYGYTF.

Concerning this clonotype itself: This may be a read error: a much more frequent sequence differs by one nucleotide. V gene TRBV30 combines with J gene TRBJ2-3; D gene uncertain. The CDR3 consists of 12 residues. The germline V gene has CDR1 GTSNPN and CDR2 SVGIG (reference sequence). CDR3 sequence (DNA): TGTGCCTGCACAAGAGGCACAGATACGCAGAATTTT. This translates into CACTRGTDTQNF.

CDR3 DNA sequence: TGCGCCAGCAGCCAAACCCTAGCGGGAGAAGGTACGCAGTATTTT. Protein: CASSQTLAGEGTQYF. The chain employs TRBV4-1 and TRBJ2-3, with 10 bases aligning to TRBD2. This CDR3 has 15 amino acids. V gave up 2 bases and J gave up 8 bases; unmatched junction bases: 7. Germline values: CDR1 MGHRA, CDR2 YSYEKL.

This sequence joins TRBV12-3 or TRBV12-4 and TRBJ1-5; 7 nucleotides line up with TRBD1. This CDR3 is built from 17 residues. V dropped 0 bases and J dropped 0; count of bases not matched to a gene: 5. The CDR3 spells CASSLAREGASNQPQHF. Here the CDR3 DNA reads TGTGCCAGCAGTTTAGCAAGGGAGGGGGCTAGCAATCAGCCCCAGCATTTT.

The chain carries TRBV18 and TRBJ1-5, with no clear D. V was cut by 4 bases and J by 2 bases, with 18 bases left in between. This CDR3 contains 17 residues. Germline V gene data show CDR1 as KGHSH and CDR2 as LQKENI. CDR3 in amino acids: CASSRRTENFGNQPQHF. The CDR3 region has the DNA TGTGCCAGCTCACGGCGGACTGAGAACTTTGGCAATCAGCCCCAGCATTTT.

This clonotype was recorded at least ten times. J is TRBJ2-1 and V is TRBV20-1, with 9 bases fitting TRBD2. The J segment lost 8 bases and the V segment lost 0 bases, leaving 11 bases of the junction unmatched. Germline CDR1 and CDR2: DFQATT and SNEGSKA (reference sequence). The CDR3 contains 16 residues. CDR3 region: CSARELAGTFSDEQFF. As DNA, the CDR3 is TGCAGTGCTAGAGAGCTAGCGGGGACCTTTTCGGATGAGCAGTTCTTC.

A remark on this clonotype: Relative to the germline gene, one junction end is altered; a read error may explain this. The chain has TRBV27 and TRBJ2-7, with 9 bases that match TRBD1. The CDR3 totals 16 residues. The germline CDR1 and CDR2 sequences are MNHEY and SMNVEV (reference sequence). The CDR3 loop reads CASSSAGTGPSREQHF. DNA of the CDR3: TGTGCCAGCAGTTCAGCCGGGACAGGGCCTTCTCGTGAGCAGCACTTC.

This clonotype was found many times. The rearrangement uses TRBV10-3 and TRBJ2-7; the D gene could be TRBD1 or TRBD2 (5 bases each). V gave up 9 bases and J gave up 3 bases, with 18 bases separating them. Looked up from germline, CDR1 is ENHRY and CDR2 is SYGVKD. This CDR3 spans 14 amino acids. Here the CDR3 reads CAIATGLEVYEQYF. DNA of the CDR3: TGTGCCATTGCAACAGGCCTGGAGGTCTACGAGCAGTACTTC.

About this clonotype itself: The junction does not match germline at one end; this may be a read error. This chain links TRBV7-6 with TRBJ2-3, with D maybe TRBD1 (6 bases). Germline lookup yields CDR1 SGHVS and CDR2 FNYEAQ. The CDR3 contains 16 residues. The CDR3 loop reads CTSSPQPGAGADTQYF. CDR3 coding DNA: TGCACCAGCAGCCCCCAGCCCGGAGCAGGGGCAGATACGCAGTATTTT.

This clonotype appeared a few times. CDR3 region: CSAKRRVLLEQYF. Written as DNA, the CDR3 is TGCAGTGCCAAGCGCAGGGTTCTCCTCGAGCAGTACTTC. The J gene is TRBJ2-7, the V gene TRBV20-1, with a possible D match to TRBD1 (5 bases). The ends were cut back, 6 bases at V and 6 bases at J, with 18 bases in the middle. The germline V gene has CDR1 DFQATT and CDR2 SNEGSKA (reference sequence). The CDR3 covers 13 residues.

The chain has TRBV10-3 and TRBJ2-2; weak D call: TRBD1 (6 bases). The ends were cut back, 3 bases at V and 6 bases at J, with 8 bases in the middle. CDR1 ENHRY and CDR2 SYGVKD come from the germline V gene. The CDR3 has 13 amino acids. Here the CDR3 reads CAISDQGSGELFF. In DNA form, the CDR3 reads TGTGCCATCAGTGACCAGGGGTCCGGGGAGCTGTTTTTT.

In its sample, this clonotype was seen many times. This chain links TRBV19 with TRBJ1-4; 9 positions agree with TRBD1. The CDR3 runs 16 residues. V shed 6 bases, J shed 2 bases, and the junction held 7 bases outside the gene matches. Germline V gene data show CDR1 as LNHDA and CDR2 as SQIVND (reference sequence). CDR3: CASRKGQGVTNEKLFF. The CDR3 DNA sequence: TGTGCCAGTAGAAAGGGACAGGGAGTCACTAATGAAAAACTGTTTTTT.

The V and J genes are TRBV10-3 and TRBJ1-1; D perhaps matches TRBD1 (6 bases). CDR1 and CDR2 (germline): ENHRY, SYGVKD. Trimming removed 10 bases from V and 1 base from J, with 16 bases in between. There are 14 residues in the CDR3. The CDR3 bases are TGTGCCACCAATCCGGGACACCGGAACACTGAAGCTTTCTTT. It yields the protein CATNPGHRNTEAFF.

With respect to this clonotype: A clone one base away is much larger, so this may be a read error. The chain couples TRBV30 to TRBJ2-1; TRBD2 aligns across 8 bases. Germline V gives CDR1 GTSNPN, CDR2 SVGIG (reference sequence). This CDR3 has 16 residues. The CDR3 loop reads CAWSRGGVETWNEQSF. CDR3 in DNA: TGTGCCTGGAGTCGGGGGGGGGTGGAGACTTGGAATGAGCAGTCCTTC. The entire variable domain, with the rest obtained from reference TRBV30 and TRBJ2-1, is as follows: SQTIHQWPATLVQPVGSPLSLECTVEGTSNPNLYWYRQAAGRGLQLLFYSVGIGQISSEVPQNLSASRPQDRQFILSSKKLLLSDSGFYLCAWSRGGVETWNEQSFGPGTRLTVL.

This clonotype was picked up many times. The CDR3 bases are TGCGCCAGCAGCTTGGGCCGCGATTCCTACGAGCAGTACTTC. As protein: CASSLGRDSYEQYF. The chain uses TRBV5-1 and TRBJ2-7; no clear D gene. The CDR3 totals 14 residues. Trimming took 0 bases from V and 1 from J, leaving 8 bases between them. Germline V lookup: CDR1 SGHRS, CDR2 YFSETQ.

This clonotype was seen at least ten times. The rearrangement uses TRBV11-3 and TRBJ2-5; D is ambiguous. CDR1 SGHNT and CDR2 YENEEA come from the germline V gene. The CDR3 runs to 12 residues. Trimming shortened V by 6 bases and J by 5 bases, and 10 bases separated the two germline ends. For the CDR3, the DNA is TGTGCCAGCAGGTGGGGTGGGGAGACCCAGTACTTC. It is translated as CASRWGGETQYF.

The chain combines TRBV9 with TRBJ2-1; tentatively, D is TRBD2 (5 bases). V lost 2 bases and J 1 base, leaving 13 bases between the germline ends. Per the germline V gene, CDR1 is SGDLS and CDR2 is YYNGEE. The CDR3 sequence is 16 residues long. The DNA of the CDR3 is TGTGCCAGCAGCGTTGAGGCGTGGACTTCCTACAATGAGCAGTTCTTC. It codes for CASSVEAWTSYNEQFF.

This clonotype was counted at least ten times. This chain links TRBV12-3 or TRBV12-4 with TRBJ1-1; D is undetermined. The CDR3 has 14 residues. The V end lost 5 bases, the J end lost 6 bases, and 16 bases lay between the germline ends. The DNA of the CDR3 is TGTGCCAGCAGTCGAGGGCTCCCAGCTCCTGAAGCTTTCTTT. Residues: CASSRGLPAPEAFF.

CDR3 amino acids: CASRPFSGYTDTQYF. DNA for the CDR3: TGTGCCAGTAGACCTTTTAGCGGATACACAGATACGCAGTATTTT. This rearrangement joins TRBV19 to TRBJ2-3, with D tentatively TRBD2 (6 bases). CDR3 size: 15 residues. Trimming removed 6 bases at V and 2 bases at J, with 15 bases between. Germline V gene lookup returns CDR1 LNHDA and CDR2 SQIVND (reference sequence). Full variable domain (outside the CDR3, taken from reference TRBV19 and TRBJ2-3): DGGITQSPKYLFRKEGQNVTLSCEQNLNHDAMYWYRQDPGQGLRLIYYSQIVNDFQKGDIAEGYSVSREKKESFPLTVTSAQKNPTAFYLCASRPFSGYTDTQYFGPGTRLTVL.

The DNA for the CDR3 is TGTGCCACCAGCGGACTCGGACTGCTCGCGCAGTATTTT. Protein sequence: CATSGLGLLAQYF. The chain carries TRBV15 and TRBJ2-3, with D perhaps TRBD2 (5 bases). Trimming took 5 bases from V and 10 from J, leaving 16 bases between them. The CDR3 totals 13 residues. From germline, CDR1 is LNHNV and CDR2 YYDKDF (reference sequence).